The clone carrying this T cell receptor beta chain appeared a single time. The data stem from a study of OX40 agonist ivuxolimab in advanced cancers. Here immunoSEQ multiplex PCR was the method, and the copy in TCRdb shows in-frame clones only, minus some. The repertoire consists of some 80,000 clones, with about 90% occurring once and the leading ten covering less than 10%. This CDR3 is 13 amino acids long. The V and J ends lost 5 bases and 6 bases, in that order; junction bases with no gene match: 5. The germline CDR1 and CDR2 sequences are SGHTA and FQGTGA. This TCR was recovered from an adult with an advanced solid tumor such as melanoma, head and neck, liver or kidney cancer. V usage is TRBV7-3 and J usage is TRBJ2-7, with 9 positions matching TRBD1. The sample consisted of CD4+ or CD8+ T cells sorted from blood, taken in a trial of the OX40 agonist ivuxolimab. This CDR3 reads CASSKDRGSEQYF. The CDR3, as DNA: TGTGCCAGCAGCAAGGACAGGGGCAGCGAGCAGTACTTC.